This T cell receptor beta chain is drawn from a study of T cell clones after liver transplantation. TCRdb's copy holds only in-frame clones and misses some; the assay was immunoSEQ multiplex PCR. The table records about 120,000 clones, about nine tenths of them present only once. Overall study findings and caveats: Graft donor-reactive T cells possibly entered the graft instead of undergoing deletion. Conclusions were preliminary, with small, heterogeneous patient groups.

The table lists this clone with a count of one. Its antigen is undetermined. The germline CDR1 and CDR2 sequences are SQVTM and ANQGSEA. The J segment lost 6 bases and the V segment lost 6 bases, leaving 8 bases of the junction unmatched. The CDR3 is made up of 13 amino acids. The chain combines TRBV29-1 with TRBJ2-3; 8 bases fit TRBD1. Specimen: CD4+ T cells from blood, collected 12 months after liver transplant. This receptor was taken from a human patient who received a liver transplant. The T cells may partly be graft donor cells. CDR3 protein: CSVPDRAADTQYF. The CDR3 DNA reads TGCAGCGTGCCGGACAGGGCTGCTGATACGCAGTATTTT.